The next 14 T cell receptor beta chains were all read from a single sample in a study of shared clonotypes between healthy human individuals. Profiling relied on immunoSEQ multiplex PCR, and the TCRdb table lists in-frame clones only, not all of them. The sample gives roughly 1,100,000 clones, approximately 70% of which show up once; over 1.3% is in the top ten. The sequenced sample consisted of memory CD4+ T cells sorted from blood. The subset: CD45RA-negative fraction. The source is a man younger than 30 in good health.

This clone came up a few times. The chain uses TRBV6-6 and TRBJ2-5; TRBD1 might be the D (6 bases). CDR1 MNHNY and CDR2 SVGAGI come from the germline V gene (reference sequence). This CDR3 contains 16 residues. Trimming removed 6 bases at V and 1 base at J, with 18 bases between. In nucleotides, the CDR3 is TGTGCCAGCAGGCTAAACAGGGTAACCCTCCAAGAGACCCAGTACTTC. Protein: CASRLNRVTLQETQYF.

This clone was seen more than once but under ten times. The chain recombines TRBV18 with TRBJ1-1, with 7 bases identical to TRBD1. V was pared by 5 bases and J by 1 base, with 4 bases of the junction left unmatched. The germline gives CDR1 KGHSH, CDR2 LQKENI. There are 14 residues in the CDR3. For the CDR3, the DNA is TGTGCCAGCTCATGGTCAGGGGGGAACACTGAAGCTTTCTTT. Its protein is CASSWSGGNTEAFF. Full variable domain (outside the CDR3, taken from reference TRBV18 and TRBJ1-1): NAGVMQNPRHLVRRRGQEARLRCSPMKGHSHVYWYRQLPEEGLKFMVYLQKENIIDESGMPKERFSAEFPKEGPSILRIQQVVRGDSAAYFCASSWSGGNTEAFFGQGTRLTVV.

CDR3 coding DNA: TGTGCCAGCAGCCCGACAGCGGGAGAGGGGGAGCAGTTCTTC. Encoded protein: CASSPTAGEGEQFF. V is TRBV7-2 and J is TRBJ2-1, with 8 bases fitting TRBD2. The germline V gene has CDR1 SGHTA and CDR2 FQGNSA. Losses at the gene ends were 5 bases for V and 10 bases for J; bases not matched to a gene: 10. The CDR3 has 14 residues. The full variable domain, rest sourced from reference TRBV7-2 and TRBJ2-1, is GAGVSQSPSNKVTEKGKDVELRCDPISGHTALYWYRQSLGQGLEFLIYFQGNSAPDKSGLPSDRFSAERTGGSVSTLTIQRTQQEDSAVYLCASSPTAGEGEQFFGPGTRLTVL.

This clone turned up a few times. The V gene is TRBV28, the J gene TRBJ2-7; D is possibly TRBD1 or TRBD2 (5 bases each). V lost 7 bases and J 5 bases, leaving 9 bases between the germline ends. Per the germline V gene, CDR1 is MDHEN and CDR2 is SYDVKM. The CDR3 length is 11 residues. The CDR3 sequence: CASKGPHEQYF. In DNA form, the CDR3 reads TGTGCCAGCAAGGGACCCCACGAGCAGTACTTC.

This clone was recorded only once. The V and J genes are TRBV27 and TRBJ2-1; 14 bases are a match to TRBD2. The germline V gene has CDR1 MNHEY and CDR2 SMNVEV (reference sequence). The V and J ends lost 6 bases and 7 bases, in that order; junction bases with no gene match: 11. This CDR3 has 17 residues. The CDR3 loop is CASRLGLAGGMGNEQFF. In DNA form, the CDR3 reads TGTGCCAGCAGACTTGGACTAGCGGGGGGCATGGGAAATGAGCAGTTCTTC.

With regard to this clone: The same CDR3 is also encoded by other DNA sequences in this sample. V and J are TRBV5-1 and TRBJ2-5; possible D gene TRBD2, 5 bases. V was shortened by 4 bases and J by 2 bases, with 12 bases between the two germline ends. Germline CDR1 is SGHRS and CDR2 is YFSETQ. CDR3 length equals 14 residues. The CDR3 protein is CASSLAGLQETQYF. Here the CDR3 DNA reads TGCGCCAGCAGCCTGGCGGGCTTGCAAGAGACCCAGTACTTC.

The chain recombines TRBV4-1 with TRBJ2-1; TRBD1 agrees at 11 bases. The CDR3 spans 16 residues. Trimming at V came to 0 bases and at J to 6 bases, leaving 4 bases not matched to a gene. The germline CDR1 and CDR2 sequences are MGHRA and YSYEKL. CDR3 in amino acids: CASSQDVGQGGNEQFF. The CDR3 DNA is TGCGCCAGCAGCCAAGATGTGGGACAGGGGGGCAATGAGCAGTTCTTC.

This chain joins TRBV7-8 and TRBJ1-2; tentative D call: TRBD1 (5 bases). Trimming removed 0 bases at V and 3 bases at J, with 14 bases between. The CDR3 consists of 16 residues. CDR1 is SGHVS, CDR2 FQNEAQ, per germline. CDR3 sequence: CASSLASGGADYGYTF. Here the CDR3 DNA reads TGTGCCAGCAGCTTAGCTAGTGGGGGTGCAGACTATGGCTACACCTTC.

A remark on this clone: Within the sample, other DNA sequences also encode this same CDR3. This sequence joins TRBV5-1 and TRBJ2-5; 10 bases fit TRBD1. The V segment lost 4 bases and the J segment 4 bases; nucleotides outside the gene matches: 7. The CDR3 sequence is 15 residues long. The V gene's germline CDR1 is SGHRS and CDR2 YFSETQ. CDR3 DNA sequence: TGCGCCAGCAGCCCCCGGACAGGGGGGGGAGAGACCCAGTACTTC. Its translation is CASSPRTGGGETQYF.

This clone came up many times. This chain connects TRBV7-2 to TRBJ2-5, with TRBD2 as a possible D gene (6 bases). This CDR3 spans 14 amino acids. The germline V gene has CDR1 SGHTA and CDR2 FQGNSA. V lost 5 bases, J lost 2 bases, and 12 bases lay in between. This chain's CDR3 is CASSPTGVQETQYF. CDR3 nucleotide sequence: TGTGCCAGCAGCCCGACGGGGGTGCAAGAGACCCAGTACTTC.

This clone was seen a handful of times. This chain joins TRBV10-2 and TRBJ2-5, with 12 bases that match TRBD2. This CDR3 spans 16 amino acids. J lost 2 bases, V lost 7 bases, and 8 bases had no gene match. Germline V CDR1 and CDR2: WSHSY, SAAADI. The CDR3 sequence is CASKDLAGGLQETQYF. The CDR3 nucleotides read TGCGCCAGCAAGGATCTAGCGGGGGGGCTTCAAGAGACCCAGTACTTC.

This chain links TRBV30 with TRBJ1-3; tentative D call: TRBD1 (5 bases). V was shortened by 5 bases and J by 0 bases, with 14 bases between the two germline ends. Looked up from germline, CDR1 is GTSNPN and CDR2 is SVGIG (reference sequence). The CDR3 covers 15 residues. The CDR3 loop is CAWGGVAGSGNTIYF. In DNA, the CDR3 is TGTGCCTGGGGAGGGGTAGCGGGCTCTGGAAACACCATATATTTT.

This clone appeared a single time. The chain employs TRBV9 and TRBJ2-1, with 10 bases fitting TRBD2. After removal of 0 bases from V and 4 bases from J, the junction contained 16 bases not matched to a gene. CDR3 size: 20 residues. Germline CDR1 is SGDLS and CDR2 is YYNGEE. The DNA of the CDR3 is TGTGCCAGCAGCGTAGGCGGTCTAGCGGGAGTCCGCGCCGGGTACAATGAGCAGTTCTTC. As protein: CASSVGGLAGVRAGYNEQFF.

The V call is TRBV18, the J call TRBJ1-2; unclear D gene. Looked up from germline, CDR1 is KGHSH and CDR2 is LQKENI. Trimming took 4 bases from V and 8 from J, leaving 11 bases between them. The CDR3 loop spans 12 amino acids. CDR3 residues: CASSQGGFGYTF. The CDR3, as DNA: TGTGCCAGCTCACAGGGTGGGTTCGGCTACACCTTC.